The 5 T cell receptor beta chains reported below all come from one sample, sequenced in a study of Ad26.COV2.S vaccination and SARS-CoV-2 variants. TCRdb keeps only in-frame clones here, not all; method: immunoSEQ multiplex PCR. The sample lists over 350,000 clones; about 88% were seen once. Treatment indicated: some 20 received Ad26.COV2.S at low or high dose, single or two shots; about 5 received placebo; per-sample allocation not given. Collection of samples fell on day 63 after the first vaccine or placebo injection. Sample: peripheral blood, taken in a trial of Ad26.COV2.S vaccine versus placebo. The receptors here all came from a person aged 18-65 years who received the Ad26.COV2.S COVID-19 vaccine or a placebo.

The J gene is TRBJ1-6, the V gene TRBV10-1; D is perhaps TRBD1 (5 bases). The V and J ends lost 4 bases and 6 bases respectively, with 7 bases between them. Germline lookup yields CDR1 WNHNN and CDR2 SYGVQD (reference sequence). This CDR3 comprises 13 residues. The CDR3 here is CASSGRVNSPLHF. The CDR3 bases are TGCGCCAGCAGTGGCAGGGTTAATTCACCCCTCCACTTT.

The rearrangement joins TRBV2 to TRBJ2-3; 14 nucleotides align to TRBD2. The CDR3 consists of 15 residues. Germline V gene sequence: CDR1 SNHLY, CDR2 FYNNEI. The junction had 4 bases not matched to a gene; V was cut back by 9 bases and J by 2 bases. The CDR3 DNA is TGTGCCAGTAGACTAGCGGGGGGGATCACAGATACGCAGTATTTT. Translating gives CASRLAGGITDTQYF.

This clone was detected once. This CDR3 is CAFKTGLNTEAFF. In nucleotides, the CDR3 is TGTGCCTTTAAGACAGGGCTGAACACTGAAGCTTTCTTT. V usage is TRBV30 and J usage is TRBJ1-1; 7 positions match TRBD1. Germline loops: CDR1 GTSNPN, CDR2 SVGIG (reference sequence). V trimming: 7 bases; J trimming: 0 bases; junction bases outside the gene matches: 5. This CDR3 region has 13 residues.

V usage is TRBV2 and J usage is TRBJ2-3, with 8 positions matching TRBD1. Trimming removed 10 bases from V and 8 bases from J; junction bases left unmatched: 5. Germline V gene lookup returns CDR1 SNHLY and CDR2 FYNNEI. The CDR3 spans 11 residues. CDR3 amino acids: CAILRGPTQYF. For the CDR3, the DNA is TGTGCCATCCTCAGGGGGCCTACGCAGTATTTT.

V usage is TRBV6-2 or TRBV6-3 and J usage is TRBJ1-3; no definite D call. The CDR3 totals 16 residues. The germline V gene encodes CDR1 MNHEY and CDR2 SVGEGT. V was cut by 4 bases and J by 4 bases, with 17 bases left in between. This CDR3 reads CASSSGRHIRGNTIYF. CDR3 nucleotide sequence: TGTGCCAGCAGTTCCGGGAGACACATTCGAGGAAACACCATATATTTT.